These T cell receptor beta chains were read from a single sample in a study of blood T cell repertoires in COVID-19. Profiled with immunoSEQ multiplex PCR; TCRdb holds only in-frame clones, not every one. The table has 170,000 or so clones, approximately 90% seen once; the top ten hold approximately 0.88%. What was sequenced was peripheral blood. These receptors were obtained from a woman aged 18 to 35 who had recovered from COVID-19. Both conserved end residues are part of each CDR3. Each record gives: D gene, V gene, J gene, clone size, CDR3 DNA, CDR3 protein. The D gene is left open where the match is weak. Only some rows state a clone size, as once, few, many or a class for expanded clones.

TRBD1,TRBV12-3/TRBV12-4,TRBJ2-7,NA,TGTGCCAGCAGTACAGACAGGGTCACCGAGCAGTACTTC,CASSTDRVTEQYF
NA,TRBV18,TRBJ1-1,NA,TGTGCCAGCTCACCGGGACAGAACACTGAAGCTTTCTTT,CASSPGQNTEAFF
NA,TRBV7-2,TRBJ1-6,NA,TGTGCCAGCAACGAACAGGGAAGGAGATCACCCCTCCACTTT,CASNEQGRRSPLHF
NA,TRBV7-9,TRBJ1-6,NA,TGTGCCAGCAGCAGCCTCGAAGGGGCCCTTAATTCACCCCTCCACTTT,CASSSLEGALNSPLHF
TRBD1,TRBV18,TRBJ1-6,NA,TGTGCCAGCTCACTTACTGACAGGGAAAATTCACCCCTCCACTTT,CASSLTDRENSPLHF
NA,TRBV20-1,TRBJ2-1,NA,TGCAGTGCTAGTCCAGGTTTCTACAATGAGCAGTTCTTC,CSASPGFYNEQFF
NA,TRBV27,TRBJ1-1,NA,TGTGCCAGCAGTCCGGGGACCGGAGGGGTAACTGAAGCTTTCTTT,CASSPGTGGVTEAFF
TRBD2,TRBV4-3,TRBJ2-1,once,TGCGCCAGCAGCTTACTTAGGTCGGGGGGGTACAATGAGCAGTTCTTC,CASSLLRSGGYNEQFF
NA,TRBV29-1,TRBJ1-1,NA,TGCAGCGTTGGGGCCGGGACATTGAACACTGAAGCTTTCTTT,CSVGAGTLNTEAFF
TRBD2,TRBV18,TRBJ2-3,NA,TGTGCCAGCTCAACTACTAGCGGGATGGAAGATACGCAGTATTTT,CASSTTSGMEDTQYF
TRBD1,TRBV18,TRBJ1-6,NA,TGTGCCAGCTCCCCCGGGACAGATTATAATTCACCCCTCCACTTT,CASSPGTDYNSPLHF
TRBD1,TRBV3-1/TRBV3-2,TRBJ2-3,NA,TGTGCCAGCAGTCGTTCCGGGACAGGGGCTAACACAGATACGCAGTATTTT,CASSRSGTGANTDTQYF
TRBD1,TRBV6-1,TRBJ1-1,once,TGTGCCAGCAGTGAATATGACAGGGAGGCGAACACTGAAGCTTTCTTT,CASSEYDREANTEAFF
NA,TRBV2,TRBJ2-5,once,TGTGCCAGCAGTGAACTAGAAGGCCAAGAGACCCAGTACTTC,CASSELEGQETQYF
NA,TRBV5-4,TRBJ2-2,NA,TGTGCCAGCAGCTTGTACGTCGGGGCCGGGGAGCTGTTTTTT,CASSLYVGAGELFF
NA,TRBV5-6,TRBJ1-2,NA,TGTGCCAGCAGCTTGGGAGTGGGGGCCCCAACACTTTATTATGGCTACACCTTC,CASSLGVGAPTLYYGYTF
TRBD2,TRBV19,TRBJ2-3,NA,TGTGCCAGTAGTCCCGAGACTAGCGGACGCACAGATACGCAGTATTTT,CASSPETSGRTDTQYF
NA,TRBV2,TRBJ2-1,few,TGTGCCAGCAGTGAACGACTAGTATCCAATGAGCAGTTCTTC,CASSERLVSNEQFF
TRBD1,TRBV3-1/TRBV3-2,TRBJ1-2,NA,TGTGCCAGCAGCCATGGGACAGAGGACTATGGCTACACCTTC,CASSHGTEDYGYTF
NA,TRBV2,TRBJ2-1,few,TGTGCCAGCGGGAGTTTGTCCGATGAGCAGTTCTTC,CASGSLSDEQFF
NA,TRBV11-1,TRBJ2-3,NA,TGTGCCAGCAGCTTTAGCCTAGCTTTAGCAGATACGCAGTATTTT,CASSFSLALADTQYF
NA,TRBV25-1,TRBJ1-6,NA,TGTGCCAGCAGCCGATATCGGGACTGGGATTCACCCCTCCACTTT,CASSRYRDWDSPLHF
TRBD1,TRBV9,TRBJ1-6,NA,TGTGCCAGCAGTCACTCCGGGACAGGGAATTCACCCCTCCACTTT,CASSHSGTGNSPLHF
TRBD1,TRBV5-5,TRBJ1-2,NA,TGTGCCAGCAGCCGGGACAGGGGGCAGGATGGCTACACCTTC,CASSRDRGQDGYTF
NA,TRBV11-2,TRBJ2-1,once,TGTGCCAGCAGCTTACTGTCTAGTCTTAATGAGCAGTTCTTC,CASSLLSSLNEQFF
TRBD1,TRBV6-5,TRBJ2-7,NA,TGTGCCAGCAGTTGGAGGACAGGTCCCTACGAGCAGTACTTC,CASSWRTGPYEQYF
NA,TRBV9,TRBJ2-5,NA,TGTGCCAGCAGCCCACGGGATAGCTTGGAGACCCAGTACTTC,CASSPRDSLETQYF
NA,TRBV27,TRBJ1-1,NA,TGTGCCAGCAGTTTAATGGCGGGGGAGACTGAAGCTTTCTTT,CASSLMAGETEAFF
NA,TRBV25-1,TRBJ2-1,NA,TGTGCCAGCAGTGAGCGGCGGGCCGGCTACAATGAGCAGTTCTTC,CASSERRAGYNEQFF
TRBD2,TRBV4-1,TRBJ2-3,NA,TGCGCCAGCAGCCAAGAAGCGGGGGGCACAGATACGCAGTATTTT,CASSQEAGGTDTQYF
NA,TRBV10-1,TRBJ2-4,NA,TGCGCCAGCAGTGCAGGGGAAAGCACTCTAGCCAAAAACATTCAGTACTTC,CASSAGESTLAKNIQYF
NA,TRBV12-3/TRBV12-4,TRBJ2-7,NA,TGTGCCAGCAGTCCAGACAGCCCCTACGAGCAGTACTTC,CASSPDSPYEQYF
TRBD1,TRBV6-1,TRBJ2-3,NA,TGTGCCAGCAGTGTACAACGCGGACAGGAAACAGATACGCAGTATTTT,CASSVQRGQETDTQYF
TRBD1,TRBV5-4,TRBJ2-7,NA,TGTGCCAGCAGCTTGCCGGGACAGGGCACCTACGAGCAGTACTTC,CASSLPGQGTYEQYF
TRBD2,TRBV24-1,TRBJ2-2,NA,TGTGCCACCAGTGATTCGAGCGGGAGGCCCGGGGAGCTGTTTTTT,CATSDSSGRPGELFF
NA,TRBV6-5,TRBJ1-1,once,TGTGCCAGCAGTTACGGTCCAGGGTCGGACACTGAAGCTTTCTTT,CASSYGPGSDTEAFF
NA,TRBV2,TRBJ1-1,NA,TGTGCCAGCAGGCAACTCAGGGAAGAGGACACTGAAGCTTTCTTT,CASRQLREEDTEAFF
TRBD1,TRBV10-3,TRBJ1-2,NA,TGTGCCATCAGTGGGACAGGGAGGGCCTATGGCTACACCTTC,CAISGTGRAYGYTF
TRBD1,TRBV4-1,TRBJ2-2,NA,TGCGCCAGCAGCCAACTCGACAGGGGGAGAGGAGGGGAGCTGTTTTTT,CASSQLDRGRGGELFF
TRBD1,TRBV10-3,TRBJ1-1,NA,TGTGCCACCCTGGAAAAGGGGGCTGGCACTGAAGCTTTCTTT,CATLEKGAGTEAFF
NA,TRBV27,TRBJ2-2,NA,TGTGCCAGCAGTCCAAGGACAGACCCCGGGGAGCTGTTTTTT,CASSPRTDPGELFF
TRBD1,TRBV11-2,TRBJ1-5,once,TGTGCCAGCAGCTTAGCGGGACAGGGTGACAATCAGCCCCAGCATTTT,CASSLAGQGDNQPQHF
TRBD2,TRBV19,TRBJ2-1,NA,TGTGCCAGTAGTATCTTCCGGGGGGGCGTAACTACAAGGGTGCAGTTCTTC,CASSIFRGGVTTRVQFF
TRBD2,TRBV27,TRBJ2-1,NA,TGTGCCAGCAGTTTGGCGGGGGTCCCCTACAATGAGCAGTTCTTC,CASSLAGVPYNEQFF
NA,TRBV6-2/TRBV6-3,TRBJ1-2,NA,TGTGCCAGCAGTTACTCGAGCGTGGGTGGCTACACCTTC,CASSYSSVGGYTF
NA,TRBV4-3,TRBJ2-5,NA,TGCGCCAGCAGCCCAGCAGGGAAAGAGACCCAGTACTTC,CASSPAGKETQYF
NA,TRBV7-9,TRBJ2-1,NA,TGTGCCAGCAGCTTAAGCAGGCTTGAAGACAATGAGCAGTTCTTC,CASSLSRLEDNEQFF
NA,TRBV6-5,TRBJ1-2,NA,TGTGCCAGCAGTTACATCCCGAACTATGGCTACACCTTC,CASSYIPNYGYTF